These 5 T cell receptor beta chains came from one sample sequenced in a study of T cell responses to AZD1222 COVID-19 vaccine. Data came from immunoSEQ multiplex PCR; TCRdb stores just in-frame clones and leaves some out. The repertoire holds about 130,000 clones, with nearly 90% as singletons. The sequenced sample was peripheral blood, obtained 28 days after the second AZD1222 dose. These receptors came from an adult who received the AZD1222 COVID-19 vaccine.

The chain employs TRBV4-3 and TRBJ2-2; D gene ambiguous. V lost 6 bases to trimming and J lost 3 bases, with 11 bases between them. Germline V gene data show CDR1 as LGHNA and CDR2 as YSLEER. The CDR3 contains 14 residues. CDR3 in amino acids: CASRHSPDTGELFF. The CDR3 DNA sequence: TGCGCCAGCAGACACAGTCCCGACACCGGGGAGCTGTTTTTT.

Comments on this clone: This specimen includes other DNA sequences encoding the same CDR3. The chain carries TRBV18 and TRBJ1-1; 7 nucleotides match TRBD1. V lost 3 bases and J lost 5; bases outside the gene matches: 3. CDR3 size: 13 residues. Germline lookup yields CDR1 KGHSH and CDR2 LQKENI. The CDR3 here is CASSPTGDTEAFF. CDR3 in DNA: TGTGCCAGCTCACCCACAGGGGATACTGAAGCTTTCTTT.

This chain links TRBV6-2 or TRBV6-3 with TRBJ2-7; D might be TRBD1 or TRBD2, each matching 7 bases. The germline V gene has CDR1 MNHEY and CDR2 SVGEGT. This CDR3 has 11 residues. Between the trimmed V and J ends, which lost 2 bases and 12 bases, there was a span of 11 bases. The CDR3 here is CASSYGRGPYF. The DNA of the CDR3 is TGTGCCAGCAGTTACGGGAGGGGGCCGTACTTC.

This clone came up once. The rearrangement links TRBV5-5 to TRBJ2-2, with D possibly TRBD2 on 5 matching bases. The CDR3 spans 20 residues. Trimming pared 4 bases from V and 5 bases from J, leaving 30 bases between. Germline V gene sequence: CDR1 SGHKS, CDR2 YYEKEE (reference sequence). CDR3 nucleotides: TGTGCCAGCAGCGCATTAAACCGGCCGGGCTTGGCGGGCCTGACCGGGGAGCTGTTTTTT. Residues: CASSALNRPGLAGLTGELFF.

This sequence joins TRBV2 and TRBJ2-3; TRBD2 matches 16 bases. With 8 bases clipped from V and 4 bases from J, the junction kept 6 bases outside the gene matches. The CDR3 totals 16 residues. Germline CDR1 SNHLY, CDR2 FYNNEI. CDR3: CASASGLAGGPDTQYF. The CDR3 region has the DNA TGTGCCAGCGCCTCGGGACTAGCGGGGGGGCCAGATACGCAGTATTTT.